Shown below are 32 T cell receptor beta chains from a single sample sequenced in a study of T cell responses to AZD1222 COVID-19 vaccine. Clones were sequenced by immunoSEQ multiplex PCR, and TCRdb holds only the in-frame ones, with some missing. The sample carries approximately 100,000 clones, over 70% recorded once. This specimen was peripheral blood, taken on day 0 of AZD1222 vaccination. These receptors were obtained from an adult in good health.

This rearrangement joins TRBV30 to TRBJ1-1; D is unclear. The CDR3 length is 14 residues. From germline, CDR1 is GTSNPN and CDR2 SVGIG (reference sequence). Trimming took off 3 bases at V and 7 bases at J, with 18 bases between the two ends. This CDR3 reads CAWSPPPVPNEAFF. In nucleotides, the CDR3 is TGTGCCTGGAGCCCCCCTCCCGTCCCCAATGAAGCTTTCTTT.

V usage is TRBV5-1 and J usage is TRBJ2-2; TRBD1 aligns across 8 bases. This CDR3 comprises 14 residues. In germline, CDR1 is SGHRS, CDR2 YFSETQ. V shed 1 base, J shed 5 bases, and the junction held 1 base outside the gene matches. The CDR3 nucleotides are TGCGCCAGCAGCTTGAGGACAGGGACCGGGGAGCTGTTTTTT. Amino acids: CASSLRTGTGELFF.

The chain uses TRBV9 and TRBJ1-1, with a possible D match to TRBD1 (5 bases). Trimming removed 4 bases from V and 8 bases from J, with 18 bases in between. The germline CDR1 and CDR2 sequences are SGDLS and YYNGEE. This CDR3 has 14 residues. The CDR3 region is CASSLSGGGREAFF. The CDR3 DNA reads TGTGCCAGCAGCCTTAGCGGGGGTGGTCGGGAAGCTTTCTTT.

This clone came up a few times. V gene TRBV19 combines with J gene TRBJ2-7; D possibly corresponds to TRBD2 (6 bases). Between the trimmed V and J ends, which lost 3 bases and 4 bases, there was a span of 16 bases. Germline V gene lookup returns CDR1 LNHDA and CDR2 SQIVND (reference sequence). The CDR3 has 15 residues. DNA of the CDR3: TGTGCCAGTAGTATCTTTTCGGGAGTCTTATACGAGCAGTACTTC. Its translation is CASSIFSGVLYEQYF.

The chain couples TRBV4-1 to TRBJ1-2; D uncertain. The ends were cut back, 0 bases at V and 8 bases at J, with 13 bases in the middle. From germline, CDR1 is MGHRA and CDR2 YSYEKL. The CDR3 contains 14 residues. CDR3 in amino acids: CASSQEGMGNGYTF. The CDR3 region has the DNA TGCGCCAGCAGCCAAGAAGGTATGGGGAACGGCTACACCTTC.

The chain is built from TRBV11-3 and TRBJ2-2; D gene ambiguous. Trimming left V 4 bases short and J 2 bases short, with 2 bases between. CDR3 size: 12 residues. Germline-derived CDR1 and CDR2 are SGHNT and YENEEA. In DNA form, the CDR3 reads TGTGCCAGCAGCTCAAACACCGGGGAGCTGTTTTTT. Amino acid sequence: CASSSNTGELFF. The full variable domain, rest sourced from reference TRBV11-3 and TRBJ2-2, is EAGVVQSPRYKIIEKKQPVAFWCNPISGHNTLYWYLQNLGQGPELLIRYENEEAVDDSQLPKDRFSAERLKGVDSTLKIQPAELGDSAVYLCASSSNTGELFFGEGSRLTVL.

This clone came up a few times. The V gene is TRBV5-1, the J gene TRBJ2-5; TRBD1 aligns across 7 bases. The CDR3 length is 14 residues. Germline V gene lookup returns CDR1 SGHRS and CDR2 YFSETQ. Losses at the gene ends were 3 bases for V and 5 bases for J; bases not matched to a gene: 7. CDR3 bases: TGCGCCAGCAGCTCCTACAGGGGCGAGGAGACCCAGTACTTC. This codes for CASSSYRGEETQYF.

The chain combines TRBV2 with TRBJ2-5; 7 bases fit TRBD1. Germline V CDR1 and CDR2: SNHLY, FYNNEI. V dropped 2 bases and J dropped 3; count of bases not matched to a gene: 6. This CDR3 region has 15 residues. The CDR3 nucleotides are TGTGCCAGCAGTGAACTCGTGGGGACAGAAGAGACCCAGTACTTC. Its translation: CASSELVGTEETQYF.

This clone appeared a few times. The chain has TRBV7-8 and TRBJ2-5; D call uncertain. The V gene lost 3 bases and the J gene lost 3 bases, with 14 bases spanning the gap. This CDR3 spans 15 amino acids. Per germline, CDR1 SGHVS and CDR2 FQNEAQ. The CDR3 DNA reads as TGTGCCAGCAGCTTTTCTCTGGCAACTGAAGAGACCCAGTACTTC. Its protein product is CASSFSLATEETQYF.

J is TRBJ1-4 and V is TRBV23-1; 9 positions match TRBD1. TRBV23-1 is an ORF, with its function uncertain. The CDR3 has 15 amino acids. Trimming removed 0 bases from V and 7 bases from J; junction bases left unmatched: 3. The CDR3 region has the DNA TGCGCCAGCAGTCAATCCGGGACAGGGCGTGAAAAACTGTTTTTT. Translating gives CASSQSGTGREKLFF.

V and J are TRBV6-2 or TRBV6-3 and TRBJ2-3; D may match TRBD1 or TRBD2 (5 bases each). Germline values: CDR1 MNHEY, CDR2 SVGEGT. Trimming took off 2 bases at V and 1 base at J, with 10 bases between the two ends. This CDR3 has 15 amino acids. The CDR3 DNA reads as TGTGCCAGCAGTTACGAGGGGCTCGGCACAGATACGCAGTATTTT. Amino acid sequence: CASSYEGLGTDTQYF.

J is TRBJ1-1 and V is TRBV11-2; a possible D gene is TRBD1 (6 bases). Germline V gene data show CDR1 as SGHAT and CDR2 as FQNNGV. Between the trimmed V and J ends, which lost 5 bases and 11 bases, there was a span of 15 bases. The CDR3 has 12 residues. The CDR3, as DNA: TGTGCCAGCAGCAGAGAGGACAGCACGGCTTTCTTT. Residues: CASSREDSTAFF. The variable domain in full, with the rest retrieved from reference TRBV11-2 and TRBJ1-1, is EAGVAQSPRYKIIEKRQSVAFWCNPISGHATLYWYQQILGQGPKLLIQFQNNGVVDDSQLPKDRFSAERLKGVDSTLKIQPAKLEDSAVYLCASSREDSTAFFGQGTRLTVV.

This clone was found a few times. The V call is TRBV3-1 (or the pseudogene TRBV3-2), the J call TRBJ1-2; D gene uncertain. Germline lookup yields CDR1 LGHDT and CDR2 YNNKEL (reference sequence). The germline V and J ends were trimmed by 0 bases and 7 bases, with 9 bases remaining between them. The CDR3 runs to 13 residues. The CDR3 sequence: CASSQDSWSGYTF. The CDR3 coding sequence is TGTGCCAGCAGCCAAGATAGTTGGTCTGGCTACACCTTC.

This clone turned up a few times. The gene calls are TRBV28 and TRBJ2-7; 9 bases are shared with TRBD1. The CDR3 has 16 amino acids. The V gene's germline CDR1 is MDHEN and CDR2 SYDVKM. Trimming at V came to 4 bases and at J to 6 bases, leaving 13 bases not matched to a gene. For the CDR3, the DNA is TGTGCCAGCAGTTCCTCCGGGACAGGGTTGGGAAGCGAGCAGTACTTC. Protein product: CASSSSGTGLGSEQYF.

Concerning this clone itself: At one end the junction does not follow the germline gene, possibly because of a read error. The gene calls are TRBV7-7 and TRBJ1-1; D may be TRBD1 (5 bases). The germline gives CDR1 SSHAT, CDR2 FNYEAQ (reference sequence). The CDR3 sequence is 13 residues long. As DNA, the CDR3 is TGTGCTAGCAGCTTAGGCAGGGCCACTGAAGCTTTCTTT. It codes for CASSLGRATEAFF.

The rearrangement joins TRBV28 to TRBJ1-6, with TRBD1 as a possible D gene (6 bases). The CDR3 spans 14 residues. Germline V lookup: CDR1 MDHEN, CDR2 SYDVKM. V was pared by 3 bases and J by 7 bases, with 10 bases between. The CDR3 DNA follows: TGTGCCAGCAGTTTGGTCCAGGGGAATTCACCCCTCCACTTT. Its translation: CASSLVQGNSPLHF.

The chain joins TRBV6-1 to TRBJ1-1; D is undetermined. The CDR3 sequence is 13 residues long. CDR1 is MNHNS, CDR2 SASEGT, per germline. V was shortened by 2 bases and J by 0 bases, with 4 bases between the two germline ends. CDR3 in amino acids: CASSELLNTEAFF. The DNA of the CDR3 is TGTGCCAGCAGTGAACTTTTGAACACTGAAGCTTTCTTT.

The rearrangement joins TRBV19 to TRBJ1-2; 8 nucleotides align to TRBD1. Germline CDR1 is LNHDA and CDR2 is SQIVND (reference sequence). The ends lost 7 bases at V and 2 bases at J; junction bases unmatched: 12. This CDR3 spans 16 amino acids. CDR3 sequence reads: CASTDPRTGRNYGYTF. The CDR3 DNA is TGTGCCAGTACCGACCCTCGGACAGGGAGAAACTATGGCTACACCTTC.

In DNA, the CDR3 is TGTGCCAGCAGCTTAGAAGGGGGCGCTACCAACTATGGCTACACCTTC. It yields the protein CASSLEGGATNYGYTF. This chain uses TRBV7-8 with TRBJ1-2; 7 nucleotides align to TRBD1. The J segment lost 2 bases and the V segment lost 1 base, leaving 7 bases of the junction unmatched. The CDR3 consists of 16 residues. In germline, CDR1 is SGHVS, CDR2 FQNEAQ.

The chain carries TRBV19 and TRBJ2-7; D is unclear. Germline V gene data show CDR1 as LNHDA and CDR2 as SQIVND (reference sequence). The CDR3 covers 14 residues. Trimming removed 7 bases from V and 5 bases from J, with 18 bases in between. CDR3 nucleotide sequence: TGTGCCAGTAAAACAGCAAGGCCGGGCGACGAGCAGTACTTC. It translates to CASKTARPGDEQYF.

The chain's CDR3 is CATSNWDSANQPQHF. CDR3 DNA: TGTGCCACCAGCAATTGGGACAGCGCCAATCAGCCCCAGCATTTT. J is TRBJ1-5 and V is TRBV15; 7 bases agree with TRBD1. V shed 4 bases and J 3 bases; nucleotides not matched to a gene: 6. Germline V gene lookup returns CDR1 LNHNV and CDR2 YYDKDF (reference sequence). The CDR3 is made up of 15 amino acids.

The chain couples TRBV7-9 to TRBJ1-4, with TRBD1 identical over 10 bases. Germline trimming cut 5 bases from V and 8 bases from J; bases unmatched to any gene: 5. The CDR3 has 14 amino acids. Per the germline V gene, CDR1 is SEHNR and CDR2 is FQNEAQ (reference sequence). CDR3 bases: TGTGCCAGCAGCACGACAGGGGGCGCAGAAAAACTGTTTTTT. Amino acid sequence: CASSTTGGAEKLFF. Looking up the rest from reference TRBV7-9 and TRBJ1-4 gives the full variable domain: DTGVSQNPRHKITKRGQNVTFRCDPISEHNRLYWYRQTLGQGPEFLTYFQNEAQLEKSRLLSDRFSAERPKGSFSTLEIQRTEQGDSAMYLCASSTTGGAEKLFFGSGTQLSVL.

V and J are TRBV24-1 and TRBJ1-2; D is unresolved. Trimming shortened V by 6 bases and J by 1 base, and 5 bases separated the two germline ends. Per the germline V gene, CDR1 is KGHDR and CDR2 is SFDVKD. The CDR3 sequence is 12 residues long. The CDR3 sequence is CATSQDNYGYTF. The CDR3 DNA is TGTGCCACCAGTCAGGATAACTATGGCTACACCTTC.

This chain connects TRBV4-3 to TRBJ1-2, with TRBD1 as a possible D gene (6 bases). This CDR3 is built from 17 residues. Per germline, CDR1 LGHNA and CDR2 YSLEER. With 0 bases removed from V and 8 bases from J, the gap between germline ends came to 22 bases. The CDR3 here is CASSQDHGLWGAGGYTF. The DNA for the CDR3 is TGCGCCAGCAGCCAAGATCATGGTCTTTGGGGGGCAGGAGGCTACACCTTC.

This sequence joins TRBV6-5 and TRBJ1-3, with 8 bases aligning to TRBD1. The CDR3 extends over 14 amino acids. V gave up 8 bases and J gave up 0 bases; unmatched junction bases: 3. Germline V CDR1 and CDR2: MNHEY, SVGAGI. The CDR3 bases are TGTGCCAGCCGGACAGGGAGCTCTGGAAACACCATATATTTT. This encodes CASRTGSSGNTIYF.

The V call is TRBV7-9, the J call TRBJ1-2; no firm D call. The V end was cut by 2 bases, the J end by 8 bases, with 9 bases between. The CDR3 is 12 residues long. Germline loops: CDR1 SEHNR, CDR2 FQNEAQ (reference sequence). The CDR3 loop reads CASSLNWWGYTF. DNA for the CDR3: TGTGCCAGCAGCTTAAACTGGTGGGGCTACACCTTC. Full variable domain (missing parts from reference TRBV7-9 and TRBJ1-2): DTGVSQNPRHKITKRGQNVTFRCDPISEHNRLYWYRQTLGQGPEFLTYFQNEAQLEKSRLLSDRFSAERPKGSFSTLEIQRTEQGDSAMYLCASSLNWWGYTFGSGTRLTVV.

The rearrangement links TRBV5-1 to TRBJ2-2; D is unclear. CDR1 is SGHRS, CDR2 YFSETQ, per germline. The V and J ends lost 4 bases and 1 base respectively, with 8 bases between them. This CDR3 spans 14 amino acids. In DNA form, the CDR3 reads TGCGCCAGCAGCCGGACCGGGAACACCGGGGAGCTGTTTTTT. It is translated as CASSRTGNTGELFF.

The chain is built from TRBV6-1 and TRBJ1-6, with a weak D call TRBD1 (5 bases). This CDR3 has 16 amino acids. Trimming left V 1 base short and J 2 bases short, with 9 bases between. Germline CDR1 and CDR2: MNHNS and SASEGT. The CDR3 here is CASSEGQGAYNSPLHF. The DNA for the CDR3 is TGTGCCAGCAGTGAAGGGCAGGGAGCCTATAATTCACCCCTCCACTTT.

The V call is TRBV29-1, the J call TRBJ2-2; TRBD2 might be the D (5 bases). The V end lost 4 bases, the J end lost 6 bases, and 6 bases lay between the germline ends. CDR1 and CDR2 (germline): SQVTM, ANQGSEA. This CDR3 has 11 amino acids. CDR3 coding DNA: TGCAGCGTTGGAGGGCCCGGGGAGCTGTTTTTT. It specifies CSVGGPGELFF.

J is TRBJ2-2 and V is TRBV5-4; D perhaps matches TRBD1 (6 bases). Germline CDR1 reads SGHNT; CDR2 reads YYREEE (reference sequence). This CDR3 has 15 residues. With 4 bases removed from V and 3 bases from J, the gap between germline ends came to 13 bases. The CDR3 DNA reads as TGTGCCAGCAGCCTCAGGGGTACAGACACCGGGGAGCTGTTTTTT. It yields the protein CASSLRGTDTGELFF.

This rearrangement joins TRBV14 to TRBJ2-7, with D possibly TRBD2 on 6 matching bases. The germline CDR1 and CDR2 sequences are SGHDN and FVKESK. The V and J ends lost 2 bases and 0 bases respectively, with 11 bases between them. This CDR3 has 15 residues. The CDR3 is CASSQNYGSSYEQYF. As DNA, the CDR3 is TGTGCCAGCAGCCAAAATTACGGGAGCTCCTACGAGCAGTACTTC.

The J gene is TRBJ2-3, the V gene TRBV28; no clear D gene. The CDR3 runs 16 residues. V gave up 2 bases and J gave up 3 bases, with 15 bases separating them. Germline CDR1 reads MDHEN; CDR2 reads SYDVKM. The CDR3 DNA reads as TGTGCCAGCAGTTTAAATAAGTTCAAACCTACAGATACGCAGTATTTT. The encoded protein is CASSLNKFKPTDTQYF.